This T cell receptor beta chain derives from a study of blood T cells in healthy people across ages. At least 6 million PBMCs were isolated per sample. A second 7 to 11 cycle PCR used barcoded and J-beta primers. TCRdb independently ran MiXCR on the 5' RACE reads; one entry per CDR3 protein. The top ten clones hold approximately 3.6% of a sample with 450,000 to 600,000 distinct CDR3 sequences, about 26% of them seen once. The V gene's germline CDR1 is LGHNA and CDR2 YNFKEQ. CDR3 length: 17 amino acids. With V trimmed by 0 bases and J by 5 bases, 10 bases remained unmatched. The same specimen was also included in a second study, on T cells of mothers and their children. From that paper: With unrelated pairs as the comparison, related mother-child pairs had a slightly higher overlap that was not significant.

This receptor was taken from a boy aged 2 to 10 in good health. Material: blood. The J gene is TRBJ2-5, the V gene TRBV4-2, with 9 bases lining up with TRBD2. This chain's CDR3 is CASSQEPPREGWETQYF. Written as DNA, the CDR3 is TGTGCCAGCAGCCAAGAGCCTCCGCGGGAGGGCTGGGAGACCCAGTACTTC.